This is a list of T cell receptor beta chains from one sample in a study of chemoradiotherapy in HPV16-positive cancers. The method was immunoSEQ multiplex PCR; TCRdb's version includes in-frame clones alone and lacks a portion of them. Of about 8,800 clones listed, roughly 71% are singletons. The material sequenced was tumor tissue, taken from a patient who underwent chemoradiotherapy. These receptor sequences come from a human donor with HPV-associated anogenital cancer. CDR3s include the opening cysteine and the closing phenylalanine or tryptophan. Fields, in order: CDR3 protein, CDR3 DNA, V gene, D gene, J gene, clone size. The D gene is left open where the match is weak. Size is omitted from some rows. Given values are once, few, many or a class for expanded clones.

CASSLLQDRTQETQYF TGTGCCAGCAGTTTACTACAAGACAGGACCCAAGAGACCCAGTACTTC TRBV27 - TRBJ2-5 -
CASSRDGTGTGEQYF TGTGCCAGCTCACGGGATGGGACAGGGACGGGAGAGCAGTACTTC TRBV18 TRBD1 TRBJ2-7 -
CASSGETGVNTEAFF TGTGCCAGCAGTGGAGAGACAGGGGTGAACACTGAAGCTTTCTTT TRBV2 TRBD1 TRBJ1-1 few
CASSPEGVSYGYTF TGTGCCAGCAGCCCGGAGGGGGTGAGCTATGGCTACACCTTC TRBV7-8 - TRBJ1-2 once
CASSTLADPYEQYF TGTGCCAGCAGCACTCTAGCGGATCCCTACGAGCAGTACTTC TRBV27 TRBD2 TRBJ2-7 -
CASSVGGGWNGYTF TGTGCCAGCAGCGTAGGAGGAGGGTGGAATGGCTACACCTTC TRBV9 - TRBJ1-2 few
CASAEIGEYTF TGTGCCAGCGCTGAAATCGGGGAGTACACCTTC TRBV6-1 - TRBJ1-2 medium-sized
CASLSAGMNTEAFF TGTGCCAGTCTTTCCGCAGGGATGAACACTGAAGCTTTCTTT TRBV6-5 - TRBJ1-1 -
CASSLLDRAGGYTF TGTGCCAGCAGTTTACTGGACAGGGCGGGTGGCTACACCTTC TRBV28 TRBD1 TRBJ1-2 -
CASSLAGVNTGELFF TGTGCCAGCAGCTTAGCTGGGGTGAACACCGGGGAGCTGTTTTTT TRBV7-9 - TRBJ2-2 once
CASSGQGANQPQHF TGTGCCAGCAGTGGACAGGGGGCAAATCAGCCCCAGCATTTT TRBV2 TRBD1 TRBJ1-5 -
CASSKYSASGNYEQYF TGTGCCAGCAGCAAATACTCGGCTAGCGGTAACTACGAGCAGTACTTC TRBV7-2 TRBD2 TRBJ2-7 -
CASSLGTGPPQPQHF TGTGCCAGCAGCTTAGGGACAGGGCCCCCTCAGCCCCAGCATTTT TRBV7-9 TRBD1 TRBJ1-5 -
CASSLSPSLGLFF TGTGCCAGCAGTTTATCTCCCAGCCTGGGGCTGTTTTTT TRBV28 - TRBJ1-4 -
CASSTKRGSYNEQFF TGTGCCAGCAGCACGAAGCGGGGGTCCTACAATGAGCAGTTCTTC TRBV21-1 - TRBJ2-1 -
CASSIRLSSGNTIYF TGTGCCAGTAGTATAAGACTTTCCTCTGGAAACACCATATATTTT TRBV19 - TRBJ1-3 few
CSVRQGATEAFF TGCAGCGTCAGACAGGGGGCGACTGAAGCTTTCTTT TRBV29-1 TRBD1 TRBJ1-1 once
CASSGGGQGNYGYTF TGTGCCAGCAGCGGAGGGGGACAGGGGAACTATGGCTACACCTTC TRBV7-9 TRBD1 TRBJ1-2 few
CASSNGGGSSYNEQFF TGTGCCAGCAGCAACGGGGGTGGGAGCTCCTACAATGAGCAGTTCTTC TRBV9 - TRBJ2-1 once
CASSPRGYSYNEQFF TGTGCCAGCAGCCCCCGGGGGTATTCCTACAATGAGCAGTTCTTC TRBV9 - TRBJ2-1 -
CAILDRPSECYTF TGTGCCATCTTAGACCGACCAAGTGAGTGCTACACCTTC TRBV28 - TRBJ1-2 few
CASSKRQLLSDTQYF TGTGCCAGCAGCAAGCGCCAGCTATTGTCAGATACGCAGTATTTT TRBV2 - TRBJ2-3 -
CASSSGQEILVNYGYTF TGCGCCAGCAGCTCGGGACAGGAGATCCTTGTTAACTATGGCTACACCTTC TRBV5-1 TRBD1 TRBJ1-2 -
CARTLDRINTGELFF TGTGCCAGAACTTTGGACAGGATCAACACCGGGGAGCTGTTTTTT TRBV6-7 TRBD1 TRBJ2-2 -
CASSSRQSYEQYF TGTGCCAGCAGCTCTAGACAGTCCTACGAGCAGTACTTC TRBV7-6 - TRBJ2-7 once
CASSFWRTSGADTQYF TGTGCCAGCAGCTTTTGGAGGACTAGCGGGGCAGATACGCAGTATTTT TRBV7-9 TRBD2 TRBJ2-3 -
CASSFRQGFSYEQYF TGCGCCAGCAGCTTTCGACAGGGATTCTCCTACGAGCAGTACTTC TRBV5-1 TRBD1 TRBJ2-7 -
CAWSVDRGGYEQYF TGTGCCTGGAGTGTAGACAGGGGCGGCTACGAGCAGTACTTC TRBV30 TRBD1 TRBJ2-7 large
CASSLGTGNTGELFF TGTGCCAGCAGCTTAGGGACAGGGAACACCGGGGAGCTGTTTTTT TRBV7-2 TRBD1 TRBJ2-2 -
CASSNLAGTDTQYF TGTGCCAGCAGTAATCTAGCGGGCACAGATACGCAGTATTTT TRBV6-1 TRBD2 TRBJ2-3 -
CASRPANRGETQYF TGCGCCAGCAGACCCGCGAACAGGGGAGAGACCCAGTACTTC TRBV5-1 TRBD1 TRBJ2-5 -
CASSPAQSTDTQYF TGCGCCAGCAGCCCAGCCCAGAGCACAGATACGCAGTATTTT TRBV5-1 - TRBJ2-3 large
CASSHGQGDYNEQFF TGTGCCAGCAGCCATGGTCAGGGGGACTACAATGAGCAGTTCTTC TRBV4-2 TRBD1 TRBJ2-1 -
CASSNVGQFEQYF TGTGCCAGCAGCAATGTGGGGCAGTTCGAGCAGTACTTC TRBV21-1 - TRBJ2-7 -
CASSPVPDRSYEQYF TGTGCCAGCTCACCGGTCCCGGACAGAAGTTACGAGCAGTACTTC TRBV18 - TRBJ2-7 -
CASSGGGQGNYGYTF TGTGCCAGCAGCGGAGGGGGACAGGGGAACTATGGCTACACCTTC TRBV4-2 TRBD1 TRBJ1-2 -
CAISVQGASYGYTF TGTGCCATCAGTGTGCAGGGGGCCTCCTATGGCTACACCTTC TRBV10-3 TRBD1 TRBJ1-2 -
CASSEAGWLAGETQYF TGTGCCAGCAGTGAAGCAGGGTGGCTAGCGGGAGAGACCCAGTACTTC TRBV6-1 TRBD2 TRBJ2-5 -
CASSSGRVLENTIYF TGCGCCAGCAGCTCGGGGAGGGTATTGGAAAACACCATATATTTT TRBV5-1 - TRBJ1-3 -
CALRPSGGSEQYF TGTGCCTTAAGGCCTAGCGGGGGTTCCGAGCAGTACTTC TRBV5-3 TRBD2 TRBJ2-7 once
CASSISSGGSMDTQYF TGTGCCAGTAGTATTTCTAGCGGGGGGTCTATGGATACGCAGTATTTT TRBV19 TRBD2 TRBJ2-3 medium-sized
CASTVWGAWTGEAYEQYF TGTGCCAGCACTGTGTGGGGGGCTTGGACGGGGGAGGCTTACGAGCAGTACTTC TRBV28 - TRBJ2-7 medium-sized
CASSLEGLGAEAFF TGTGCCAGCAGCTTAGAGGGGTTAGGCGCTGAAGCTTTCTTT TRBV7-9 - TRBJ1-1 -
CASSPLTGGYGYTF TGTGCCAGCAGCCCCCTCACCGGGGGGTATGGCTACACCTTC TRBV16 - TRBJ1-2 -
CASSLWQGGSGELFF TGTGCCAGCAGTTTATGGCAGGGGGGGTCCGGGGAGCTGTTTTTT TRBV28 - TRBJ2-2 -
CASTGGNYGYTF TGTGCCAGCACGGGGGGAAACTATGGCTACACCTTC TRBV27 - TRBJ1-2 -